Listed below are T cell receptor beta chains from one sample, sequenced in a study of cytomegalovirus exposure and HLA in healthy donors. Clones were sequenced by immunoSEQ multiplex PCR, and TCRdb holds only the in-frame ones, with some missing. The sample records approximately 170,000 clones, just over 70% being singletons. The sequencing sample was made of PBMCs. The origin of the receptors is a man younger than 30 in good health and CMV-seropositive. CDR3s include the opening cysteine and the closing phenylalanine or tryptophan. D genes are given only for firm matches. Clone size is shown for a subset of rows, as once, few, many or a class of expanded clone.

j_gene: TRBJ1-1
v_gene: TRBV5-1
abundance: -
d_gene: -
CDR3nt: TGCGCCAGCAGCTTCGCCACAGAGAACACTGAAGCTTTCTTT
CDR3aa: CASSFATENTEAFF

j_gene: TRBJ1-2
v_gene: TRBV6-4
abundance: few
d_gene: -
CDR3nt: TGTGCCAGCAGTGACGTTTCAGGGGCAAATAACTATGGCTACACCTTC
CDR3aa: CASSDVSGANNYGYTF

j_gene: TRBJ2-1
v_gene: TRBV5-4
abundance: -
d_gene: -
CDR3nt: TGTGCCAGCAGCTTCGCAGACAATGAGCAGTTCTTC
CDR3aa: CASSFADNEQFF

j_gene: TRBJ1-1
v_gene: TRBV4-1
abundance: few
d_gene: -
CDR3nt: TGCGCCAGCAGCCAAGTAGGACAGGAAGCTTTCTTT
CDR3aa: CASSQVGQEAFF

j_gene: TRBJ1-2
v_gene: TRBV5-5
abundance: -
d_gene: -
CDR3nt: TGTGCCAGCAGCTTTGGGAGAGACTATGGCTACACCTTC
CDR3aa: CASSFGRDYGYTF

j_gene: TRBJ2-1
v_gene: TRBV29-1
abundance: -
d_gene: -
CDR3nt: TGCAGCGTGCTAACTGGGGACACTCTTTACAATGAGCAGTTCTTC
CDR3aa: CSVLTGDTLYNEQFF

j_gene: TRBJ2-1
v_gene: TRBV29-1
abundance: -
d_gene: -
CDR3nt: TGCAGCGTTGAGGGAACGGCGGGCACCTCCTACAATGAGCAGTTCTTC
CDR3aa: CSVEGTAGTSYNEQFF

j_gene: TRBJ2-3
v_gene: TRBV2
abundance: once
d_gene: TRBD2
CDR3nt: TGTGCCAGCAGCCAACTGTCCCGGACTAGCGGGGGAGATACGCAGTATTTT
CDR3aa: CASSQLSRTSGGDTQYF

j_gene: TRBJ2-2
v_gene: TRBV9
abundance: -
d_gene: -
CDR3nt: TGTGCCAGCAGCGTAGCACAGAGGAACACCGGGGAGCTGTTTTTT
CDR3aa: CASSVAQRNTGELFF

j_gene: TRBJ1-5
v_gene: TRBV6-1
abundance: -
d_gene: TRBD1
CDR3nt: TGTGCCAGCAGTGAAACGCAGGGGGCTAGTCAGCCCCAGCATTTT
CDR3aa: CASSETQGASQPQHF

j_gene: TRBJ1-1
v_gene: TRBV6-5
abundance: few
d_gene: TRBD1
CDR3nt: TGTGCCAGCAGTCGGGACAGGCTAAGGTTAGAAGCTTTCTTT
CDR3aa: CASSRDRLRLEAFF

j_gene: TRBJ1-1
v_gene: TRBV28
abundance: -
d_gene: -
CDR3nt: TGTGCCAGCAGCAACCTGGACAGAAGGAACACTGAAGCTTTCTTT
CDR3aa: CASSNLDRRNTEAFF

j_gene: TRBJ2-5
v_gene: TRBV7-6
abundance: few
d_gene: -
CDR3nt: TGTGCCAGCAGCTTAAGGCCTAGTACTTCCGCCCGGGAGACCCAGTACTTC
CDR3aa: CASSLRPSTSARETQYF

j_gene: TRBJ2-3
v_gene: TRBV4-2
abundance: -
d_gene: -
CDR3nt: TGTGCCAGCAGTACCGAGGGGGTACCAGATACGCAGTATTTT
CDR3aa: CASSTEGVPDTQYF

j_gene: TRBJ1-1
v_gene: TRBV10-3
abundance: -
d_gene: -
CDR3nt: TGTGCCATCAGGACAGATATGAACACTGAAGCTTTCTTT
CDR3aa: CAIRTDMNTEAFF

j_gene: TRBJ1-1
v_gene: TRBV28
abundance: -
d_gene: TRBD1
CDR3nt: TGTGCCAGCAGGAGACAGGGGGCTAGCTCTGAAGCTTTCTTT
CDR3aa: CASRRQGASSEAFF

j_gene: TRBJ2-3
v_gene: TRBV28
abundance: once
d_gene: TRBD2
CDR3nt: TGTGCCAGCAGTTTTCCGTGGGGGGTAGCGGGCGTGGATACGCAGTATTTT
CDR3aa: CASSFPWGVAGVDTQYF

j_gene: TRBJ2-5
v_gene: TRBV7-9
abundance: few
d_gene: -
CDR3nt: TGTGCCAGCAGCGCGACAGGCCTCGGAGAGACCCAGTACTTC
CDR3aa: CASSATGLGETQYF

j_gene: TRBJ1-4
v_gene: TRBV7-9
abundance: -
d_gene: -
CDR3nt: TGTGCCAGCAGCTTAGCGCTGGGGGCCGAAAAACTGTTTTTT
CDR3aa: CASSLALGAEKLFF

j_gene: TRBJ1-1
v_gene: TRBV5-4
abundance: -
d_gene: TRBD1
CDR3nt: TGTGCCAGCAGCTTAAGGGGGCGGATGAACACTGAAGCTTTCTTT
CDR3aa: CASSLRGRMNTEAFF

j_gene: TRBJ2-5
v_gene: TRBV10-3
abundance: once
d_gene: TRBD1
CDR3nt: TGTGCCATCAGCGCAGGGGGAGCAGGAGAGACCCAGTACTTC
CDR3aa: CAISAGGAGETQYF

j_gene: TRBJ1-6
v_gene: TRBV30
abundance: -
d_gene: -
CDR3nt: TGTGCCTGGAGTTCCTCAGGCTCAGGGAATTCACCCCTCCACTTT
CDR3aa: CAWSSSGSGNSPLHF

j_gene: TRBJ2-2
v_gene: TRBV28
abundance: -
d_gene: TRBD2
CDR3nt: TGTGCCAGCAGCGTGCTAGCGGGGGGGCCGAACACCGGGGAGCTGTTTTTT
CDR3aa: CASSVLAGGPNTGELFF

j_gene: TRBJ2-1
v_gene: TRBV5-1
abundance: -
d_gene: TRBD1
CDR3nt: TGCGCCAGCAGCTCCGAAACAGGGGGCGAGCAGTTCTTC
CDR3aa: CASSSETGGEQFF

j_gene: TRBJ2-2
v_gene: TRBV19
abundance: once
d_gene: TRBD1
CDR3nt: TGTGCCAGTAGTACCCGCGGGACAGGGGATTTTGCCGGGGAGCTGTTTTTT
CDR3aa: CASSTRGTGDFAGELFF

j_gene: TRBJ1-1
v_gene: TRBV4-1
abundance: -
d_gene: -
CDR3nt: TGCGCCAGCAGCCACGTAATAGGCGACAGCCGGGGGATCACTGAAGCTTTCTTT
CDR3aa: CASSHVIGDSRGITEAFF

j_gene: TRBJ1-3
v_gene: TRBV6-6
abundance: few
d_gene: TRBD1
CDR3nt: TGTGCCAGCTTCCCGGACAGGGGTTTGACTGGAAACACCATATATTTT
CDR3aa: CASFPDRGLTGNTIYF

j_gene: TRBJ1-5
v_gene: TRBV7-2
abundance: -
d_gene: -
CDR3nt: TGTGCCAGCAGCAAGAGGTCAGGGAAGGATCAGCCCCAGCATTTT
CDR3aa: CASSKRSGKDQPQHF

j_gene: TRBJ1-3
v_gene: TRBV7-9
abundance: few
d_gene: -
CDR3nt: TGTGCCAGCAGCGTAGCCGGGACAACCGGAAACACCATATATTTT
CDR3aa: CASSVAGTTGNTIYF

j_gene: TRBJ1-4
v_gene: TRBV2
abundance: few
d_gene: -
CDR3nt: TGTGCCAGCAGGAGGCCTGGGGAAAAACTGTTTTTT
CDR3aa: CASRRPGEKLFF

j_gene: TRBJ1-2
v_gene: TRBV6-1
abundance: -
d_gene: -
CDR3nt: TGTGCCAGCAGGGAGGGCGGGGACGGGGGCTACACCTTC
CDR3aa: CASREGGDGGYTF

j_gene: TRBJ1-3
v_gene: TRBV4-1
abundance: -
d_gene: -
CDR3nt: TGCGCCAGCAGCCAAGACGGGGGGTTTGGATCTGGAAACACCATATATTTT
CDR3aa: CASSQDGGFGSGNTIYF

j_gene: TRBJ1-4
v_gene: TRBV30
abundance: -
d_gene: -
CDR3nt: TGTGCCCTCTACCTATGGGGAGGGTCGACTAATGAAAAACTGTTTTTT
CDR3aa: CALYLWGGSTNEKLFF

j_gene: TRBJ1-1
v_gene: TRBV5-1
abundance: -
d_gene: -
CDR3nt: TGCGCCAGCAGCTTGGGCGGGGGGGCTTTCTTT
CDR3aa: CASSLGGGAFF

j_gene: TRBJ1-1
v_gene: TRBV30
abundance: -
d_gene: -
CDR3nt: TGTGCCTGGAGTTGGGGGGGAGGGAACACTGAAGCTTTCTTT
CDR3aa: CAWSWGGGNTEAFF

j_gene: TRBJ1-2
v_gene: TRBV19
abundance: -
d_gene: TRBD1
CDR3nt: TGTGCCAGTAGTACCTACTCAGGGGGCCATGGCTACACCTTC
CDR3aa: CASSTYSGGHGYTF

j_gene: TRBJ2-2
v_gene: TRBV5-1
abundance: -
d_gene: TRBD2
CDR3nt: TGCGCCAGCAGCGCGGGAGGGCCGAACACCGGGGAGCTGTTTTTT
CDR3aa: CASSAGGPNTGELFF

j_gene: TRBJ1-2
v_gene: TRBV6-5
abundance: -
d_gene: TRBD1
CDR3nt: TGTGCCAGCAGTCGCCGGGACAGGGAGGACTATGGCTACACCTTC
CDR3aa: CASSRRDREDYGYTF

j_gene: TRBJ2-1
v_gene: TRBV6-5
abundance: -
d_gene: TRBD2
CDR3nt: TGTGCCAGCAGGGTACTAGCGGGAGTTGGTTGGCAGTTCTTC
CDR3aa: CASRVLAGVGWQFF

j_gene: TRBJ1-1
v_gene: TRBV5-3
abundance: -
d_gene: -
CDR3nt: TGTGCCAGAAACAGGGTGAACACTGAAGCTTTCTTT
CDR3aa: CARNRVNTEAFF

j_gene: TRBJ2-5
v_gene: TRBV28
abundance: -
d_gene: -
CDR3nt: TGTGCCAGCAGTTTACAGGGTGAGACCCAGTACTTC
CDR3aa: CASSLQGETQYF

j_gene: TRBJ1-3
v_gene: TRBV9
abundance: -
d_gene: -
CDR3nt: TGTGCCAGCAGCGTAGGAAGCGGCGGATACACCATATATTTT
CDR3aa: CASSVGSGGYTIYF

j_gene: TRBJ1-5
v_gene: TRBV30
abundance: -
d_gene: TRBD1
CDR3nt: TGTGCCTGGGCAGACAGGGCCAATCAGCCCCAGCATTTT
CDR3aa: CAWADRANQPQHF

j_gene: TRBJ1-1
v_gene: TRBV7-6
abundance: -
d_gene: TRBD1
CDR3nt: TGTGCCAGCAGCGTCGACAGGGACGGAGGAGACACTGAAGCTTTCTTT
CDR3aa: CASSVDRDGGDTEAFF

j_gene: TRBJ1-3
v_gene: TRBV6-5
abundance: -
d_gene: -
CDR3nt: TGTGCCAGCAGTTACCTCTCGGCGAGGGGAAACACCATATATTTT
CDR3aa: CASSYLSARGNTIYF

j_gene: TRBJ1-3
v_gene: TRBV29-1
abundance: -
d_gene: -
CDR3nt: TGCAGCGTCCCGGGGGGGATCAACGGAAACACCATATATTTT
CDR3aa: CSVPGGINGNTIYF

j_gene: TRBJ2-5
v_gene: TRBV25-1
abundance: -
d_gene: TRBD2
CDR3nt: TGTGCCAGCAGTGAATCATTGGCTAGCGGGGAGGGTGGGACCCAGTACTTC
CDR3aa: CASSESLASGEGGTQYF

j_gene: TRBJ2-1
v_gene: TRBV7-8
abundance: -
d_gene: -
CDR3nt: TGTGCCAGCAGCTTAAGCTATGAGCAGTTCTTC
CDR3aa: CASSLSYEQFF

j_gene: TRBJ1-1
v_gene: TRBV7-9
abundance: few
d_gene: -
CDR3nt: TGTGCCAGCAGCCTATCGATCGAGGCAGCTTTCTTT
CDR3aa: CASSLSIEAAFF

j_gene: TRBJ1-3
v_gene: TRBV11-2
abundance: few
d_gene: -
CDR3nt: TGTGCCAGCAGCTTAAACAGGATCTCTAGAGACACCATATATTTT
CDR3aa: CASSLNRISRDTIYF

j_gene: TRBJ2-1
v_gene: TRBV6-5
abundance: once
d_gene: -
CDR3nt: TGTGCCAGCAGTTATCAGGCAGGGAGGAGGAATGAGCAGTTCTTC
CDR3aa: CASSYQAGRRNEQFF